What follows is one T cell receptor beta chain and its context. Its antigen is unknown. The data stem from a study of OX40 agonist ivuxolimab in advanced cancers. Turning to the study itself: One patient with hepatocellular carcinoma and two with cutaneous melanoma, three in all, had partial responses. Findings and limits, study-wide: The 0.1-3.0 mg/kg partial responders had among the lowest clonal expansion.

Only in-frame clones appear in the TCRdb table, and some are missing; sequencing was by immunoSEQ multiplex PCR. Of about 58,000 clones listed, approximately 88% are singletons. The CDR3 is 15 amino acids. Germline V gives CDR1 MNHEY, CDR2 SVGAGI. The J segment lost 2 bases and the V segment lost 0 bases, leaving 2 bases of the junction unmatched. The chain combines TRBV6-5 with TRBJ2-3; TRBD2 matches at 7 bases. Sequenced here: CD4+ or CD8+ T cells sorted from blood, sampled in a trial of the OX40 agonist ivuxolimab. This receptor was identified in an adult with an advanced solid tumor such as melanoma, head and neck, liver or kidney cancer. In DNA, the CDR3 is TGTGCCAGCAGTTACTCTGGGGGGGTCACAGATACGCAGTATTTT. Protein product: CASSYSGGVTDTQYF.